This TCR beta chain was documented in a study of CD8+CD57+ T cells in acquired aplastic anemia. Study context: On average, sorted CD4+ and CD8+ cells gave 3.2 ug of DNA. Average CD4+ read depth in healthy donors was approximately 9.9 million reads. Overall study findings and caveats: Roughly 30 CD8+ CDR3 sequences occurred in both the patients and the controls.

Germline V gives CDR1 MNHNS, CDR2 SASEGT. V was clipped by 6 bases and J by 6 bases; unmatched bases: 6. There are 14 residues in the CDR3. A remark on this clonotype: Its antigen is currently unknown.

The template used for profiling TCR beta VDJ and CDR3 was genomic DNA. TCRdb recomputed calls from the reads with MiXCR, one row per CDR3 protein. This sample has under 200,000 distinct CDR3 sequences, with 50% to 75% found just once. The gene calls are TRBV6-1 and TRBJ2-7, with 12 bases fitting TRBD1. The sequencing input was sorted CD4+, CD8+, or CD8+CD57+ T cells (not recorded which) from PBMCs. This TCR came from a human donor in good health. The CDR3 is CASSLRDRGLEQYF. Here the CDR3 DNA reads TGTGCCAGCAGCCTCCGGGACAGGGGGCTCGAGCAGTACTTC.